These 27 T cell receptor beta chains came from one sample sequenced in a study of blood T cell repertoires in COVID-19. Generated by immunoSEQ multiplex PCR, the TCRdb table keeps only in-frame clones and is missing some. The sample records about 180,000 clones, 80% to 90% being singletons. Source material: peripheral blood. These receptors were obtained from a man aged 60 to 69 with acute or convalescent COVID-19.

This chain joins TRBV13 and TRBJ2-3, with 11 bases matching TRBD2. This CDR3 contains 16 residues. J lost 3 bases, V lost 6 bases, and 8 bases had no gene match. Germline V CDR1 and CDR2: PRHDT, FYEKMQ (reference sequence). In nucleotides, the CDR3 is TGTGCCAGCAGTCCGAGGAGGACTAGCGGGACAGATACGCAGTATTTT. Protein product: CASSPRRTSGTDTQYF.

The chain uses TRBV6-5 and TRBJ2-1, with TRBD2 matching 12 bases. Per the germline V gene, CDR1 is MNHEY and CDR2 is SVGAGI. V dropped 4 bases and J dropped 7; count of bases not matched to a gene: 5. The CDR3 has 15 amino acids. The CDR3 spells CASSSPSGRANEQFF. The CDR3 nucleotides read TGTGCCAGCAGTTCGCCTAGCGGGAGGGCGAATGAGCAGTTCTTC.

Regarding this clone: The junction differs from germline at one of its ends, possibly a read error. This chain joins TRBV15 and TRBJ2-3, with D tentatively TRBD2 (6 bases). CDR3 length: 19 amino acids. Germline V CDR1 and CDR2: LNHNV, YYDKDF (reference sequence). CDR3 sequence: CATSREGPGLTQQRYTQYF. In DNA form, the CDR3 reads TGTGCCACCAGCCGAGAGGGCCCGGGACTCACCCAACAGCGGTATACGCAGTATTTT.

The chain employs TRBV28 and TRBJ1-5; 8 nucleotides align to TRBD1. J gave up 6 bases and V 3 bases, and 7 bases lay outside the gene matches. The CDR3 runs 15 residues. CDR1 MDHEN and CDR2 SYDVKM come from the germline V gene. CDR3 sequence: CASSFTQGAIQPQHF. CDR3 nucleotides: TGTGCCAGCAGTTTTACCCAGGGGGCGATTCAGCCCCAGCATTTT.

J is TRBJ1-4 and V is TRBV6-5; 8 nucleotides align to TRBD1. The V and J ends lost 2 bases and 10 bases, in that order; junction bases with no gene match: 9. The CDR3 spans 15 residues. Germline loops: CDR1 MNHEY, CDR2 SVGAGI. The chain's CDR3 is CASSYAQGAQGKLFF. DNA for the CDR3: TGTGCCAGCAGTTACGCCCAGGGGGCGCAAGGAAAACTGTTTTTT.

This chain joins TRBV15 and TRBJ1-6; D unclear. This CDR3 contains 14 residues. Trimming removed 4 bases at V and 5 bases at J, with 9 bases between. The germline V gene encodes CDR1 LNHNV and CDR2 YYDKDF (reference sequence). CDR3 coding DNA: TGTGCCACCAGCATGGACTTCAATAATTCACCCCTCCACTTT. Residues: CATSMDFNNSPLHF.

This sequence joins TRBV9 and TRBJ1-2; weak D call: TRBD1 (6 bases). Trimming cost V 0 bases and J 3 bases, with 12 bases left between them. Germline CDR1 is SGDLS and CDR2 is YYNGEE. This CDR3 comprises 15 residues. CDR3 bases: TGTGCCAGCAGCGTAGCCCCACAGGGAGACTATGGCTACACCTTC. Protein sequence: CASSVAPQGDYGYTF.

The chain joins TRBV19 to TRBJ2-3; D is possibly TRBD2 (5 bases). The CDR3 loop spans 14 amino acids. Looked up from germline, CDR1 is LNHDA and CDR2 is SQIVND (reference sequence). Trimming took off 5 bases at V and 4 bases at J, with 13 bases between the two ends. The CDR3 nucleotides read TGTGCCAGTAGTTCTTCTCTCGGGGCAGATACGCAGTATTTT. It codes for CASSSSLGADTQYF.

This clone was observed a few times. CDR3 sequence: CASSPGQGLQETQYF. The DNA for the CDR3 is TGCGCCAGCAGCCCGGGACAAGGATTACAAGAGACCCAGTACTTC. The V call is TRBV5-1, the J call TRBJ2-5, with D possibly TRBD1 on 6 matching bases. CDR1 and CDR2 (germline): SGHRS, YFSETQ. The V gene lost 4 bases and the J gene lost 2 bases, with 15 bases spanning the gap. The CDR3 has 15 residues.

This clone has only a few counts. This sequence joins TRBV28 and TRBJ1-2; 11 nucleotides match TRBD1. CDR1 and CDR2 from the germline V gene are MDHEN and SYDVKM. There are 14 residues in the CDR3. With 6 bases clipped from V and 4 bases from J, the junction kept 4 bases outside the gene matches. CDR3 protein: CASSPGTGGYGYTF. In nucleotides, the CDR3 is TGTGCCAGCAGCCCTGGGACAGGGGGCTATGGCTACACCTTC.

This chain links TRBV28 with TRBJ1-5; tentative D call: TRBD1 (5 bases). The CDR3 is 15 residues long. V gave up 6 bases and J gave up 3 bases, with 15 bases separating them. Germline assignment: CDR1 MDHEN and CDR2 SYDVKM. The CDR3 DNA is TGTGCCAGCAGGAGGCGGGACGGAGACAATCAGCCCCAGCATTTT. Encoded protein: CASRRRDGDNQPQHF.

V is TRBV2 and J is TRBJ2-5, with unresolved D. CDR1 is SNHLY, CDR2 FYNNEI, per germline. The CDR3 consists of 12 residues. The germline V and J ends were trimmed by 3 bases and 5 bases, with 7 bases remaining between them. DNA of the CDR3: TGTGCCAGCAGTGAGGCGGCGGAGACCCAGTACTTC. Encoded protein: CASSEAAETQYF.

The rearrangement joins TRBV5-1 to TRBJ2-5, with 11 positions matching TRBD2. V was clipped by 2 bases and J by 1 base; unmatched bases: 7. Germline-derived CDR1 and CDR2 are SGHRS and YFSETQ. The CDR3 runs 17 residues. This CDR3 is CASSLSPGTSGQETQYF. In DNA, the CDR3 is TGCGCCAGCAGCTTATCGCCCGGGACTAGCGGCCAAGAGACCCAGTACTTC.

This clone has more than one count but fewer than ten. The chain couples TRBV6-5 to TRBJ1-2; possible D gene TRBD1, 6 bases. The CDR3 is made up of 13 amino acids. Trimming shortened V by 10 bases and J by 7 bases, and 19 bases separated the two germline ends. The germline CDR1 and CDR2 sequences are MNHEY and SVGAGI. The CDR3 region is CATTLGGAGGYTF. CDR3 sequence (DNA): TGTGCCACCACCCTTGGGGGCGCAGGTGGCTACACCTTC.

The chain carries TRBV5-1 and TRBJ2-7; TRBD1 matches 10 bases. This CDR3 contains 15 residues. V lost 6 bases and J lost 7; bases outside the gene matches: 13. Germline loops: CDR1 SGHRS, CDR2 YFSETQ. The CDR3 DNA sequence: TGCGCCAGCACCTTAGGGGGACAGGGGCCCAGGGAGCAGTACTTC. Translation gives CASTLGGQGPREQYF.

This clone was counted once. Other nucleotide sequences in the sample specify the same CDR3. The chain has TRBV2 and TRBJ1-2; tentative D call: TRBD1 (6 bases). This CDR3 region has 14 residues. V shed 2 bases and J shed 4 bases, with 11 bases lying between them. Germline V gene lookup returns CDR1 SNHLY and CDR2 FYNNEI. Written as DNA, the CDR3 is TGTGCCAGCAGTGAAATCCAGGGGACCTATGGCTACACCTTC. Encoded protein: CASSEIQGTYGYTF.

The chain employs TRBV7-8 and TRBJ1-6; D possibly corresponds to TRBD1 (5 bases). Germline V gene data show CDR1 as SGHVS and CDR2 as FQNEAQ. V was pared by 10 bases and J by 10 bases, with 17 bases between. The CDR3 is 13 residues long. CDR3 sequence (DNA): TGTGCCACCGCGGGGACCCTGGGGTCACCCCTCCACTTT. Translation: CATAGTLGSPLHF.

V and J are TRBV7-2 and TRBJ2-3; 8 bases are shared with TRBD1. After removal of 2 bases from V and 4 bases from J, the junction contained 8 bases not matched to a gene. The CDR3 extends over 16 amino acids. Per the germline V gene, CDR1 is SGHTA and CDR2 is FQGNSA. DNA of the CDR3: TGTGCCAGCAGCTTAAGACAGGGGTGGTTGTCAGATACGCAGTATTTT. Its protein product is CASSLRQGWLSDTQYF.

The CDR3 DNA follows: TGTGCCAGCAGCATGGGACAGGGAGACTACGAGCAGTACTTC. This translates into CASSMGQGDYEQYF. The chain joins TRBV5-6 to TRBJ2-7, with 9 bases lining up with TRBD1. CDR1 and CDR2 (germline): SGHDT, YYEEEE. V shed 4 bases, J shed 3 bases, and the junction held 5 bases outside the gene matches. This CDR3 is built from 14 residues.

The chain is built from TRBV3-1 (or the pseudogene TRBV3-2) and TRBJ1-6; D perhaps matches TRBD1 (6 bases). CDR3 length: 16 amino acids. Germline lookup yields CDR1 LGHDT and CDR2 YNNKEL (reference sequence). V dropped 3 bases and J dropped 5 bases, with 14 bases sitting between them. The CDR3 is CASSQGSRTDNSPLHF. CDR3 in DNA: TGTGCCAGCAGCCAGGGATCACGGACAGATAATTCACCCCTCCACTTT.

CDR3 sequence: CASSVGGGPGEKLFF. The CDR3 DNA reads TGTGCCAGCAGCGTAGGAGGCGGCCCTGGGGAAAAACTGTTTTTT. The rearrangement uses TRBV9 and TRBJ1-4; D not resolved. This CDR3 is built from 15 residues. The V and J ends lost 0 bases and 8 bases respectively, with 14 bases between them. CDR1 SGDLS and CDR2 YYNGEE come from the germline V gene.

This clone was detected only once. The rearrangement joins TRBV7-2 to TRBJ2-7, with TRBD2 matching over 8 bases. J was trimmed by 3 bases and V by 0 bases; bases with no gene match: 4. CDR1 and CDR2 (germline): SGHTA, FQGNSA. The CDR3 extends over 15 amino acids. The CDR3 loop is CASSLAFGGGYEQYF. The CDR3 DNA reads as TGTGCCAGCAGCTTAGCGTTCGGGGGGGGCTACGAGCAGTACTTC.

The V call is TRBV6-5, the J call TRBJ2-2; D is ambiguous. The V gene's germline CDR1 is MNHEY and CDR2 SVGAGI. Trimming shortened V by 3 bases and J by 0 bases, and 5 bases separated the two germline ends. This CDR3 has 14 residues. CDR3 DNA sequence: TGTGCCAGCAGTTATCAGACGAACACCGGGGAGCTGTTTTTT. Protein: CASSYQTNTGELFF.

This chain connects TRBV3-1 (or the pseudogene TRBV3-2) to TRBJ1-2; perhaps TRBD1 as D (6 bases). Germline V gene data show CDR1 as LGHDT and CDR2 as YNNKEL (reference sequence). The CDR3 contains 15 residues. Trimming took off 0 bases at V and 4 bases at J, with 12 bases between the two ends. Written as DNA, the CDR3 is TGTGCCAGCAGCCAAGAATTAAGGACAGCCTATGGCTACACCTTC. Amino acids: CASSQELRTAYGYTF.

Only a few counts were recorded for this clone. The rearrangement links TRBV13 to TRBJ2-1; D may be TRBD2 (6 bases). Per the germline V gene, CDR1 is PRHDT and CDR2 is FYEKMQ (reference sequence). The V gene lost 0 bases and the J gene lost 1 base, with 10 bases spanning the gap. The CDR3 is 16 residues long. The CDR3 bases are TGTGCCAGCAGCTTAGGGACTAGTGGTTCCTACAATGAGCAGTTCTTC. Translated, it gives CASSLGTSGSYNEQFF.

The chain has TRBV12-3 or TRBV12-4 and TRBJ2-5; tentatively, D is TRBD1 (5 bases). The CDR3 totals 13 residues. V lost 3 bases, J lost 13 bases, and 18 bases lay in between. The CDR3 sequence is CASSFSQEQVTYF. The CDR3 DNA sequence: TGTGCCAGCAGTTTTTCACAGGAGCAAGTGACGTACTTC.

The chain joins TRBV10-3 to TRBJ2-2; a weak D match, TRBD1 (5 bases). The CDR3 contains 14 residues. CDR1 is ENHRY and CDR2 is SYGVKD in the germline V gene. Trimming stripped 2 bases from V and 3 bases from J, with 7 bases between. Here the CDR3 DNA reads TGTGCCATCAGTGAGACAGGAGACACCGGGGAGCTGTTTTTT. Encoded protein: CAISETGDTGELFF.